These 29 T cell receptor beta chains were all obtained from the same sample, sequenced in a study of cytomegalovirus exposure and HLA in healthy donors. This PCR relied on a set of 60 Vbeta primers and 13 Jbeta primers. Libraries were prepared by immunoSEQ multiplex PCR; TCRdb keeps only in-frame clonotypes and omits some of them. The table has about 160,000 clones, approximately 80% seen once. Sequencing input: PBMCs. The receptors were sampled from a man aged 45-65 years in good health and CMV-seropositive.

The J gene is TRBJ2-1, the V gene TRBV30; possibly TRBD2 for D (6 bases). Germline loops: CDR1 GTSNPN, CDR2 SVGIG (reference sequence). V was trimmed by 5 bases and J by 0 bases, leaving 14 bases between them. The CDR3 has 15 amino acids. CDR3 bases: TGTGCCTGGTGGAGGGGAGGAAGCTCCTACAATGAGCAGTTCTTC. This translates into CAWWRGGSSYNEQFF. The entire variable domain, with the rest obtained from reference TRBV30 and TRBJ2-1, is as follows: SQTIHQWPATLVQPVGSPLSLECTVEGTSNPNLYWYRQAAGRGLQLLFYSVGIGQISSEVPQNLSASRPQDRQFILSSKKLLLSDSGFYLCAWWRGGSSYNEQFFGPGTRLTVL.

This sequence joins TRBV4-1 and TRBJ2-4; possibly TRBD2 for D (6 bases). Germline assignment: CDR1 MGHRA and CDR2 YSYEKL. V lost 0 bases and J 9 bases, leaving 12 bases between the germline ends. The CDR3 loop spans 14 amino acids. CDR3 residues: CASSQDSLARIQYF. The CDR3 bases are TGCGCCAGCAGCCAAGATAGCCTAGCGCGCATTCAGTACTTC.

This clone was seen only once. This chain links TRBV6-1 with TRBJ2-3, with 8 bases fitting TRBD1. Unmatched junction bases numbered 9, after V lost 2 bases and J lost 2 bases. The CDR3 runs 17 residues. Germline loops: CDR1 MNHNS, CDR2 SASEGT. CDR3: CASSEPRTGLFTDTQYF. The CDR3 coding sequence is TGTGCCAGCAGTGAACCACGGACAGGGCTATTCACAGATACGCAGTATTTT.

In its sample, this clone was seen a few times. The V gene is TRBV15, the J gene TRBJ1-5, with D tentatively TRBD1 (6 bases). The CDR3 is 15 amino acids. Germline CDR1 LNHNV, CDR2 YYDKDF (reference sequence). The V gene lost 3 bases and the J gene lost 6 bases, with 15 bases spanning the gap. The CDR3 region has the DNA TGTGCCACCAGCAGCAGTCAGGGGAATGGTCAGCCCCAGCATTTT. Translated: CATSSSQGNGQPQHF.

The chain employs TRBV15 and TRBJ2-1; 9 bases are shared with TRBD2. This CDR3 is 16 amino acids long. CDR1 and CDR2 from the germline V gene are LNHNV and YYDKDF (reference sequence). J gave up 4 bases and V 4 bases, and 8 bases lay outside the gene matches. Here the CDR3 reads CATSTFTSGLYNEQFF. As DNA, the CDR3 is TGTGCCACCAGCACATTCACTAGCGGGCTTTACAATGAGCAGTTCTTC.

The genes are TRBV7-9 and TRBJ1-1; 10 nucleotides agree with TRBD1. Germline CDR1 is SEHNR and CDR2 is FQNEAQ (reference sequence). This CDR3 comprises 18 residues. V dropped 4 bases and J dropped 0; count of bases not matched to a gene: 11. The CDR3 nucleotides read TGTGCCAGCAGCTCGATCGACAGGGGGCGAGGAATGAACACTGAAGCTTTCTTT. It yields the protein CASSSIDRGRGMNTEAFF. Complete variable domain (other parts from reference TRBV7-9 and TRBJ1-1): DTGVSQNPRHKITKRGQNVTFRCDPISEHNRLYWYRQTLGQGPEFLTYFQNEAQLEKSRLLSDRFSAERPKGSFSTLEIQRTEQGDSAMYLCASSSIDRGRGMNTEAFFGQGTRLTVV.

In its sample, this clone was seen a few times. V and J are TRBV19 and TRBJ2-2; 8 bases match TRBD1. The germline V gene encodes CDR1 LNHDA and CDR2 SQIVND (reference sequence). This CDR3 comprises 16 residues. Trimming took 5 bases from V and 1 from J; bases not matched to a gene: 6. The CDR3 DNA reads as TGTGCCAGTAGTCTCCGGACAGGGAGGAACACCGGGGAGCTGTTTTTT. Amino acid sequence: CASSLRTGRNTGELFF.

As DNA, the CDR3 is TGTGCCAGCAGTCCACCGGGAAACATTCAGTACTTC. Translated, it gives CASSPPGNIQYF. V is TRBV27 and J is TRBJ2-4, with D unclear. CDR1 is MNHEY, CDR2 SMNVEV, per germline (reference sequence). The V gene lost 5 bases and the J gene lost 6 bases, with 8 bases spanning the gap. This CDR3 contains 12 residues.

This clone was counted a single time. The CDR3 here is CASSLASLASQFF. In DNA form, the CDR3 reads TGTGCCAGCAGCTTAGCGTCTCTAGCGAGTCAGTTCTTC. This rearrangement joins TRBV7-2 to TRBJ2-1; D perhaps matches TRBD2 (6 bases). Trimming took 0 bases from V and 13 from J, leaving 13 bases between them. CDR3 length equals 13 residues. Germline CDR1 reads SGHTA; CDR2 reads FQGNSA.

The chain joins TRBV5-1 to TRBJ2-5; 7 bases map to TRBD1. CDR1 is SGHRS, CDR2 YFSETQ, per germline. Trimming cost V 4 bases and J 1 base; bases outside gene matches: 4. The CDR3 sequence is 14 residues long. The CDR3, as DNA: TGCGCCAGCAGCCGGACAGGTTTCCAAGAGACCCAGTACTTC. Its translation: CASSRTGFQETQYF.

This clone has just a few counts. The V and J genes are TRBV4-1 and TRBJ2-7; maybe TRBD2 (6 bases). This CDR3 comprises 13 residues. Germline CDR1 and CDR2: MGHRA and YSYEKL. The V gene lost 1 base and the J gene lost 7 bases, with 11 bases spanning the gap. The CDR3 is CASSQVNGREQYF. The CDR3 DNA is TGCGCCAGCAGCCAAGTCAATGGGAGGGAGCAGTACTTC.

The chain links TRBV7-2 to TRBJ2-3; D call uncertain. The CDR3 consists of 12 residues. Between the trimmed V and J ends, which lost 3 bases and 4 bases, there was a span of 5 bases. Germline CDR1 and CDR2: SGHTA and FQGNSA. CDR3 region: CASSFPPDTQYF. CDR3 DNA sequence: TGTGCCAGCAGCTTTCCTCCAGATACGCAGTATTTT.

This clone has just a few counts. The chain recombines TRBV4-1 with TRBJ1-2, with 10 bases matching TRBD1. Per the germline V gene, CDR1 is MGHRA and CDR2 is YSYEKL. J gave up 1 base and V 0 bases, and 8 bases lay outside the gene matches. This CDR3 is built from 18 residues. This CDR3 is CASSQDLGQGTLNYGYTF. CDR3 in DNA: TGCGCCAGCAGCCAAGATCTGGGACAGGGGACCCTTAACTATGGCTACACCTTC.

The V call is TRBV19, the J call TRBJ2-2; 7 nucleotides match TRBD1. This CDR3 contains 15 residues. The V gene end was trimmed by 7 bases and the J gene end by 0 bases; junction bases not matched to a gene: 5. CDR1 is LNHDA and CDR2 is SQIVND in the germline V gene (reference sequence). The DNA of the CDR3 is TGTGCCAGTACGGGGACAGTCGCGAACACCGGGGAGCTGTTTTTT. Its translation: CASTGTVANTGELFF.

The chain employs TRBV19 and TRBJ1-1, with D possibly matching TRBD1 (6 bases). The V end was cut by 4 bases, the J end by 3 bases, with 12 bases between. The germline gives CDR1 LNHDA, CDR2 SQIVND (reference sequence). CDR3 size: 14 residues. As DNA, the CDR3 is TGTGCCAGTAGTAGGACAGTTTCTTACACTGAAGCTTTCTTT. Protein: CASSRTVSYTEAFF. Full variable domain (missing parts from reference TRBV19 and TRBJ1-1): DGGITQSPKYLFRKEGQNVTLSCEQNLNHDAMYWYRQDPGQGLRLIYYSQIVNDFQKGDIAEGYSVSREKKESFPLTVTSAQKNPTAFYLCASSRTVSYTEAFFGQGTRLTVV.

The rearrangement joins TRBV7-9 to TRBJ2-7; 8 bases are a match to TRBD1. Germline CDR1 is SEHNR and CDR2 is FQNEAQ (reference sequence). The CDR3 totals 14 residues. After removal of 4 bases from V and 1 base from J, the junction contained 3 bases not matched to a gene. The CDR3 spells CASSSTGVSYEQYV. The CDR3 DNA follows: TGTGCCAGCAGCTCGACAGGGGTTTCCTACGAGCAGTACGTC.

The DNA for the CDR3 is TGTGCCAGCAGTTACCCAGGGAGGGACTACGAGCAGTACTTC. It is translated as CASSYPGRDYEQYF. The chain employs TRBV6-6 and TRBJ2-7; 7 bases are a match to TRBD2. J lost 3 bases, V lost 2 bases, and 4 bases had no gene match. Per germline, CDR1 MNHNY and CDR2 SVGAGI (reference sequence). This CDR3 is 14 amino acids long.

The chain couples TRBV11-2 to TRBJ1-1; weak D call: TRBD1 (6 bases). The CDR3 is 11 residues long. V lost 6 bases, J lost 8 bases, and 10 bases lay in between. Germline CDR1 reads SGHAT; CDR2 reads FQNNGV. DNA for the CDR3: TGTGCCAGCAGAAGGGGGAGAGAAGCTTTCTTT. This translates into CASRRGREAFF.

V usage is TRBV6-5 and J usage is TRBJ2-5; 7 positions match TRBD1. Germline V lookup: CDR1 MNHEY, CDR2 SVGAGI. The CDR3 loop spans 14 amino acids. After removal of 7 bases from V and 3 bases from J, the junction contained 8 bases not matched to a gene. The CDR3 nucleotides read TGTGCCAGCAATCAGGGGACAGCTAAAGAGACCCAGTACTTC. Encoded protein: CASNQGTAKETQYF.

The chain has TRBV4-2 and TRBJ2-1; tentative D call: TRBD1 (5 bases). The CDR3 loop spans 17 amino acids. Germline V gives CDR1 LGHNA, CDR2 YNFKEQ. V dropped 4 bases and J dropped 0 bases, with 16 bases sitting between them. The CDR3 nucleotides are TGTGCCAGCAGCCGGACCCAGGGTAGCCCCTCCTACAATGAGCAGTTCTTC. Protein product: CASSRTQGSPSYNEQFF.

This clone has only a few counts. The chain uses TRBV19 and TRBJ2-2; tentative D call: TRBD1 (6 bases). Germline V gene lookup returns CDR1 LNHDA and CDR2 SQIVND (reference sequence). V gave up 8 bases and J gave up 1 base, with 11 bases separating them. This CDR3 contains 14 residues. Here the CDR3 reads CASRTALNTGELFF. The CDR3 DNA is TGTGCCAGTCGGACAGCGTTGAACACCGGGGAGCTGTTTTTT.

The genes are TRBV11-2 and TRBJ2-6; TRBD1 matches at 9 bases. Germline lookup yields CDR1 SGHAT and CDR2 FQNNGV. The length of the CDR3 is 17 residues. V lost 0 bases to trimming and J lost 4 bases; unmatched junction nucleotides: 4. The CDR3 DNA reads TGTGCCAGCAGCTTAGACCTACAGGGGGCCGGGGCCAACGTCCTGACTTTC. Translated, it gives CASSLDLQGAGANVLTF.

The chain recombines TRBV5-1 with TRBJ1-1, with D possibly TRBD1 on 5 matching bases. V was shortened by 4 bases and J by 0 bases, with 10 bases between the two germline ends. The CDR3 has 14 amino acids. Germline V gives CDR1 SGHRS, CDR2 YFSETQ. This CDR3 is CASSPRAVNTEAFF. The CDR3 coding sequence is TGCGCCAGCAGCCCCAGGGCAGTGAACACTGAAGCTTTCTTT.

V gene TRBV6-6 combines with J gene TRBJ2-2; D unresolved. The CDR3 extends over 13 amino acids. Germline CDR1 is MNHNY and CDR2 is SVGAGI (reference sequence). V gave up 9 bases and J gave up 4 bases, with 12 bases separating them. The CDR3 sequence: CASSILGTGELFF. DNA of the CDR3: TGTGCCAGTTCGATCCTAGGCACCGGGGAGCTGTTTTTT.

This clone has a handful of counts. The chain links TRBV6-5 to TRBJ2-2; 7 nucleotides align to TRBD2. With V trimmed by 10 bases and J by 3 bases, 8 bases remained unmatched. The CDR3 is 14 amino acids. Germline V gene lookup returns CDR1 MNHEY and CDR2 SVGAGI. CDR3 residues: CATKLAGYTGELFF. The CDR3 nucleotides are TGTGCCACCAAATTAGCGGGCTACACCGGGGAGCTGTTTTTT.

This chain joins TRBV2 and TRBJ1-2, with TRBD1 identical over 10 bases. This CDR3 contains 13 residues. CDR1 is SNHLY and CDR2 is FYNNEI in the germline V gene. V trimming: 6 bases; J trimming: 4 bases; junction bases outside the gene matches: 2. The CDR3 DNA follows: TGTGCCAGCAGGGACAGGGGGTTCTATGGCTACACCTTC. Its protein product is CASRDRGFYGYTF.

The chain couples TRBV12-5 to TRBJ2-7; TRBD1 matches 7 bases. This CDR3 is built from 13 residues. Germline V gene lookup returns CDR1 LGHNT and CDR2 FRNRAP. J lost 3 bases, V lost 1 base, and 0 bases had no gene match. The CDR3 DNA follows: TGTGCTAGTGGTTTGGCAGGGGGCTACGAGCAGTACTTC. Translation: CASGLAGGYEQYF.

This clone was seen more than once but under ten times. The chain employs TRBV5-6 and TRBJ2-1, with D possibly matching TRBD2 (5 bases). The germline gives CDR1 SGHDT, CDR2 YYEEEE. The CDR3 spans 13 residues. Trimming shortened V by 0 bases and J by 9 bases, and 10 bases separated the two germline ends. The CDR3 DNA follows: TGTGCCAGCAGCTTGGTGATCGAGGGTGAGCAGTTCTTC. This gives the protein CASSLVIEGEQFF. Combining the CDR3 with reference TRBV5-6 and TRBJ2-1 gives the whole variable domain DAGVTQSPTHLIKTRGQQVTLRCSPKSGHDTVSWYQQALGQGPQFIFQYYEEEERQRGNFPDRFSGHQFPNYSSELNVNALLLGDSALYLCASSLVIEGEQFFGPGTRLTVL.

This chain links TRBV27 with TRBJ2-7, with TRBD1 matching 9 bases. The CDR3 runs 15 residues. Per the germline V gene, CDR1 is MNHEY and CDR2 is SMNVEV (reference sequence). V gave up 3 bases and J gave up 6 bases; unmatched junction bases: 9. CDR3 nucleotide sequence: TGTGCCAGCAGTTTGGGACAGGGTCAGGATGGCGAGCAGTACTTC. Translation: CASSLGQGQDGEQYF.